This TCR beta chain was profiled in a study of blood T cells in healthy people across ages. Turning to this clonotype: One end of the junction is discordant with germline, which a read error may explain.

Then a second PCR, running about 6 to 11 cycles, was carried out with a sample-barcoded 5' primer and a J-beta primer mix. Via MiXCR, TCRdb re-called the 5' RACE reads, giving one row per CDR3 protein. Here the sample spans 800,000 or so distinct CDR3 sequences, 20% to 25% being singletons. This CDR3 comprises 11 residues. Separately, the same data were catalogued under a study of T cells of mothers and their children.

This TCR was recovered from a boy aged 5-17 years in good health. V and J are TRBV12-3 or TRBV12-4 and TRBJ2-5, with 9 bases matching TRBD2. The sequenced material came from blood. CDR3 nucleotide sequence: TGTGCCAGCAGTTTAGGGACTAGCGAAGACTTC. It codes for CASSLGTSEDF.